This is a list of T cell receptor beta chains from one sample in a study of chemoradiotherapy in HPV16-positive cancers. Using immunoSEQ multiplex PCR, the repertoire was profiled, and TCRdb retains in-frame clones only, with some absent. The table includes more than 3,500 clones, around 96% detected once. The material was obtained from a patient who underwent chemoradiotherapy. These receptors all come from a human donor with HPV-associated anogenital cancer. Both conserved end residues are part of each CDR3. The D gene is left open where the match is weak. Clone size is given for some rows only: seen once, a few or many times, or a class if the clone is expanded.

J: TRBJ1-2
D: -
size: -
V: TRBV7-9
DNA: TGTGCCAGCAGCTACGGCTGGGGCGACGGCTACACCTTC
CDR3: CASSYGWGDGYTF

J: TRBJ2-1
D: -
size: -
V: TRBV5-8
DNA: TGTGCCAGCAGCTTTGGTGTCGGTGGGTTAGACAATGAGCAGTTCTTC
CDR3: CASSFGVGGLDNEQFF

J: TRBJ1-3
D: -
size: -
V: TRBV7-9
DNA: TGTGCCAGCAGCTTCGGGGGAAACACCATATATTTT
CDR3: CASSFGGNTIYF

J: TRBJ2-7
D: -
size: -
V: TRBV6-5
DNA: TGTGCCAGCAGTCCGCCGGGAGACACGAAGCAGTACTTC
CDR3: CASSPPGDTKQYF

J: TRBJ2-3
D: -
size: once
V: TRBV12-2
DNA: TGTGCAAGTCGCTTAGTTGAGCGGGAGGGCCCAGATACGCAGTATTTT
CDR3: CASRLVEREGPDTQYF

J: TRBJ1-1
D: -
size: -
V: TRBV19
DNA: TGTGCCAGTAGTCCATCTATGGGAGCTTTCTTT
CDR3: CASSPSMGAFF

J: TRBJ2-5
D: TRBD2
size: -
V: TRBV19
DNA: TGTGCCAGTACCCCAGTCGGGGGGGCCCAAGAGACCCAGTACTTC
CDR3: CASTPVGGAQETQYF

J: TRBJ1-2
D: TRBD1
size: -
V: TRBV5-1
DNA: TGCGCCAGCAGCGCGGGACAGGGGAACTATGGCTACACCTTC
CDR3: CASSAGQGNYGYTF

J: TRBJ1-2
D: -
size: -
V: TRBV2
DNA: TGTGCCAGCAAGGGGACCCCGAGGATCGGGGGCTATGGCTACACCTTC
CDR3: CASKGTPRIGGYGYTF

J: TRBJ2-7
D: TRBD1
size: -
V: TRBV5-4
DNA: TGTGCCAGCAGCTTGATCGGACAGGGCGAGCAGTACTTC
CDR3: CASSLIGQGEQYF

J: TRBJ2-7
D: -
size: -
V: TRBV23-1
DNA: TGCGCCAGCAGTCACTGGACGGAAACCTACGAGCAGTACTTC
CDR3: CASSHWTETYEQYF

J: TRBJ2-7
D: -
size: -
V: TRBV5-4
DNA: TGTGCCAGCAGCCTATATAGCTCCTACGAGCAGTACTTC
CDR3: CASSLYSSYEQYF

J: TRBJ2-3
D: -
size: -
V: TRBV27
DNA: TGTGCCAGCAGTTCGCACTCTCAGGGGATTGGCACAGATACGCAGTATTTT
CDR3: CASSSHSQGIGTDTQYF

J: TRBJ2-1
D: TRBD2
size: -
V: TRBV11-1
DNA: TGTGCCAGCAGCTTAAGACGGGAGGGGAAGGACAATGAGCAGTTCTTC
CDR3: CASSLRREGKDNEQFF

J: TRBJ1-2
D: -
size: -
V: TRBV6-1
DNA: TGTGCCAGCAGACAAGCGGGATCCTATGGCTACACCTTC
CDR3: CASRQAGSYGYTF

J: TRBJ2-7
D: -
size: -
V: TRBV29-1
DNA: TGCAGCGTTGAAGGTGGGGCGGTTTACGAGCAGTACTTC
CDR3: CSVEGGAVYEQYF

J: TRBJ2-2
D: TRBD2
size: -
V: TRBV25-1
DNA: TGTGCCAGCCGAACGCCGACTAGCGGGAGTGGGGAGCTGTTTTTT
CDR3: CASRTPTSGSGELFF

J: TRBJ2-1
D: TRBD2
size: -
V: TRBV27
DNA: TGTGCCAGCAGTTTAATTGGACTAGACTACAATGAGCAGTTCTTC
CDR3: CASSLIGLDYNEQFF

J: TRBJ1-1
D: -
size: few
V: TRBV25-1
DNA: TGTGCCAGCAGTGATGTCAGGGACGCCCCTGATGCTTTCTTT
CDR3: CASSDVRDAPDAFF

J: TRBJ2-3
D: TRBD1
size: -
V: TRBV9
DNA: TGTGCCAGCAGCCTTGGACAGGGAACAGATACGCAGTATTTT
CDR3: CASSLGQGTDTQYF

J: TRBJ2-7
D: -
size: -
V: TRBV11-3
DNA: TGTGCCAGCAGCTTAGGGGGCGGGGACACCTACGAGCAGTACTTC
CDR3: CASSLGGGDTYEQYF

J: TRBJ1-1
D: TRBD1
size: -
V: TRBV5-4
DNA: TGTGCCAGCAGCCCTGGACAGGGTATCTACACTGAAGCTTTCTTT
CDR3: CASSPGQGIYTEAFF

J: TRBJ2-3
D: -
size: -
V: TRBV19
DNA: TGTGCCAGCTACACGAGTACAGATACGCAGTATTTT
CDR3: CASYTSTDTQYF

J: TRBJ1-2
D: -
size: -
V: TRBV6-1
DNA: TGTGCCAGCAGTGAAATCGGGTCTAACTATGGCTACACCTTC
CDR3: CASSEIGSNYGYTF

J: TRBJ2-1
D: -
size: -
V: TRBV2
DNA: TGTGCCAGCAGTGAAGTAAACGGCAATGAGCAGTTCTTC
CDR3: CASSEVNGNEQFF

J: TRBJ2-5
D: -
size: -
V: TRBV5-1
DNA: TGCGCCAGCAGCATACCAAAAGAGACCCAGTACTTC
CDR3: CASSIPKETQYF

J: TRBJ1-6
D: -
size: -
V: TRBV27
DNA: TGTGCCAGCAGTTTAACTCCAGACAGGTCGTCACCCCTCCACTTT
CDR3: CASSLTPDRSSPLHF

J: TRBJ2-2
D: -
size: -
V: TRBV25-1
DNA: TGTGCCAGCGTTGGGACTCCAAACACCGGGGAGCTGTTTTTT
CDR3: CASVGTPNTGELFF

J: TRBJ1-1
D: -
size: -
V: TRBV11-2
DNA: TGTGCCAGCAGCTTAGGGGCCGTGAACACTGAAGCTTTCTTT
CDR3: CASSLGAVNTEAFF

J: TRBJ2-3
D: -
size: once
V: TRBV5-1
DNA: TGCGCCAGCACCGAACCCACAGATACGCAGTATTTT
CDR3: CASTEPTDTQYF

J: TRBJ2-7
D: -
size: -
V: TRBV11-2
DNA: TGTGCCAGCAGCTTATACGGCAGGACCTACGAGCAGTACTTC
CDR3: CASSLYGRTYEQYF

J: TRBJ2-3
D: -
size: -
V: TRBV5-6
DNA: TGTGCCAGCAGCTGGGGTCGCGGGCAAACTAGCACAGATACGCAGTATTTT
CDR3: CASSWGRGQTSTDTQYF

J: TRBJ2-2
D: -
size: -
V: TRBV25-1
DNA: TGTGCCAGCAGTGAATCAGTAAGGGGGGCCGGGGAGCTGTTTTTT
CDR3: CASSESVRGAGELFF

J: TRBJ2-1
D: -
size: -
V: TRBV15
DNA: TGTGCCACCAGCAGCCTAGGGGCCGGGGATTGGTACAATGAGCAGTTCTTC
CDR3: CATSSLGAGDWYNEQFF

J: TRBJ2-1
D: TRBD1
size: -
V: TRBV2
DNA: TGTGCCAGCAGTGCCGGACAGGGCTATGAGCAGTTCTTC
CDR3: CASSAGQGYEQFF

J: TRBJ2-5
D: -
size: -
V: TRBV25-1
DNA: TGTGCCAGCAGTGAGGGGAATGGCCAAGAGACCCAGTACTTC
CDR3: CASSEGNGQETQYF

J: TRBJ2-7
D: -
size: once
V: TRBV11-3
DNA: TGTGCCAGCAGCTTAAAGCCGGCGGGATCATTCTACGAGCAGTACTTC
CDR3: CASSLKPAGSFYEQYF

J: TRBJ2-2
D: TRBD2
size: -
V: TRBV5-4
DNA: TGTGCCAGCAGCGTCAAAACTAGCGGGGGGAACACCGGGGAGCTGTTTTTT
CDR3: CASSVKTSGGNTGELFF

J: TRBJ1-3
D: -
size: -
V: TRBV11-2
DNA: TGTGCCAGCAGCTTTACCCGAGACTCTGGAAACACCATATATTTT
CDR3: CASSFTRDSGNTIYF

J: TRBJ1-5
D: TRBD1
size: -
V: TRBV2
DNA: TGTGCCAGCAGTGTAAGCCTACGGACAGGGGGAAATCAGCCCCAGCATTTT
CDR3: CASSVSLRTGGNQPQHF

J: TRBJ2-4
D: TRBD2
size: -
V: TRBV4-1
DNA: TGCGCCAGCAGCCGGACTAGCGGGGAGGCTAACATTCAGTACTTC
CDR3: CASSRTSGEANIQYF

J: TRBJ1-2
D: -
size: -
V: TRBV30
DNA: TGTGCCTGGAAGGGCAACTATGGCTACACCTTC
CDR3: CAWKGNYGYTF